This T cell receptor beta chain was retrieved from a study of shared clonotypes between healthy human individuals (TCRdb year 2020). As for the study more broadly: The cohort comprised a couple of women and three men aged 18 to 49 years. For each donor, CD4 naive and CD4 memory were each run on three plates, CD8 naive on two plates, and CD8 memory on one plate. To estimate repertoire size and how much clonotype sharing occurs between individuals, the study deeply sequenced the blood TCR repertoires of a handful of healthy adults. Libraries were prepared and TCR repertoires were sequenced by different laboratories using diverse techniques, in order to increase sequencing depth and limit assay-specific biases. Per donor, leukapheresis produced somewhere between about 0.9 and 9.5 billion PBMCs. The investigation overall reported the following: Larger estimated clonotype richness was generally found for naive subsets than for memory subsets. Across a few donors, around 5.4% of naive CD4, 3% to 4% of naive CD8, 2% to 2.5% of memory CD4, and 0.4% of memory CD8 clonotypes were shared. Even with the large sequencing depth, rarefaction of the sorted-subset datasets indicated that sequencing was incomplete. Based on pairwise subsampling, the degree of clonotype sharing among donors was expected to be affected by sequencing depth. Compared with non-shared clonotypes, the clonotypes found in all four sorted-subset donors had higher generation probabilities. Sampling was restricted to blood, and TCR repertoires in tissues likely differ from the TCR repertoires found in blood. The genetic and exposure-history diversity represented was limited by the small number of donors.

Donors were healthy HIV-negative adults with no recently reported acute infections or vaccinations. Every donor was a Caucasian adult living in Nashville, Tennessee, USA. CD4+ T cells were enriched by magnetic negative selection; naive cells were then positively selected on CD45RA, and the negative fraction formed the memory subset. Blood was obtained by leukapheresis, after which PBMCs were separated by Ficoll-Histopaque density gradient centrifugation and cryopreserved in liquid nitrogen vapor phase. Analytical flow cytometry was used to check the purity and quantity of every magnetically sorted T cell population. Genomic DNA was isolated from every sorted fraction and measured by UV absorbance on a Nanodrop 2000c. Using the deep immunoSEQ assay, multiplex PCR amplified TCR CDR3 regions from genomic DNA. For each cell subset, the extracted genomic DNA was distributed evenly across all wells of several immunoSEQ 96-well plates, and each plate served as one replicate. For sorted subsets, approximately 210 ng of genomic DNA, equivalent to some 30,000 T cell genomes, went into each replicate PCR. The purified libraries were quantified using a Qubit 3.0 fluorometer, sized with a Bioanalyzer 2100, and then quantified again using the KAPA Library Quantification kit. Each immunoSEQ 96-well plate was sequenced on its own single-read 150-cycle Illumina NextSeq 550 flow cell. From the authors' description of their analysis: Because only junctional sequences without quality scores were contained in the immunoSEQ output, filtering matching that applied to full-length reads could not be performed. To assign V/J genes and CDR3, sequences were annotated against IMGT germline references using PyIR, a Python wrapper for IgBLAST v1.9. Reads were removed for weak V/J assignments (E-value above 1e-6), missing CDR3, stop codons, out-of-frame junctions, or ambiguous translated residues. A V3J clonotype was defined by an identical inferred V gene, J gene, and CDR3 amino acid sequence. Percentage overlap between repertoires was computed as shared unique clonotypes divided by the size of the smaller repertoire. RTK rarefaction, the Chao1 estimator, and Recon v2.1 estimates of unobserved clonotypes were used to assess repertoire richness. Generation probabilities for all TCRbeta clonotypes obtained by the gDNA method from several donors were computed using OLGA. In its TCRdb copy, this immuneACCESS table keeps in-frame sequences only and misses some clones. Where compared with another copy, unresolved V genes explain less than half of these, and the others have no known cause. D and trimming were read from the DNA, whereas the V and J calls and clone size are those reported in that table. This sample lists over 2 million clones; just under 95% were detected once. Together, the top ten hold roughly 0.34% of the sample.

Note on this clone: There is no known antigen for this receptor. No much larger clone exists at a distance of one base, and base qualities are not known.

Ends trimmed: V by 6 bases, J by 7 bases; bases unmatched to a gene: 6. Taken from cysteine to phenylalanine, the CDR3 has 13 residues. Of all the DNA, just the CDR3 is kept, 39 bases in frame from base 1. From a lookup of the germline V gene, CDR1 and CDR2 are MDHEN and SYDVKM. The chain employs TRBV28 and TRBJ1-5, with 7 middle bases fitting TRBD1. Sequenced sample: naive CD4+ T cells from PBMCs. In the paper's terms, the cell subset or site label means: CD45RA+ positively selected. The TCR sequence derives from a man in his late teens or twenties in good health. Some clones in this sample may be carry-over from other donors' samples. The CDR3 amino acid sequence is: CASRRDRAQPQHF. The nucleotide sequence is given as TGTGCCAGCAGAAGGGACAGAGCGCAGCCCCAGCATTTT. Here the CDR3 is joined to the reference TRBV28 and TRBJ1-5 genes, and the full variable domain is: DVKVTQSSRYLVKRTGEKVFLECVQDMDHENMFWYRQDPGLGLRLIYFSYDVKMKEKGDIPEGYSVSREKKERFSLILESASTNQTSMYLCASRRDRAQPQHFGDGTRLSIL.